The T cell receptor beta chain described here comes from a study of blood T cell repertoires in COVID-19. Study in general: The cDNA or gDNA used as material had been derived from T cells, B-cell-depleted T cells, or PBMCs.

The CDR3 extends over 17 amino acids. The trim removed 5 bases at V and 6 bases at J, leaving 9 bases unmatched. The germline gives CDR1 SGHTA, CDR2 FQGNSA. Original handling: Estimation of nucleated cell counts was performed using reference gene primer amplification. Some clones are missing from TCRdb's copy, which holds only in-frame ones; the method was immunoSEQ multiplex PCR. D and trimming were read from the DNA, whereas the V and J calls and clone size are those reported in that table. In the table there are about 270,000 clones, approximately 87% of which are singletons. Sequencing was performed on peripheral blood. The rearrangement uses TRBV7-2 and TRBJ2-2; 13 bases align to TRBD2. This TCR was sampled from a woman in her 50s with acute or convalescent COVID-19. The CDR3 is CASSAAGLAGKAGELFF. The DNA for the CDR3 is TGTGCCAGCAGCGCCGCGGGACTAGCGGGAAAAGCCGGGGAGCTGTTTTTT.